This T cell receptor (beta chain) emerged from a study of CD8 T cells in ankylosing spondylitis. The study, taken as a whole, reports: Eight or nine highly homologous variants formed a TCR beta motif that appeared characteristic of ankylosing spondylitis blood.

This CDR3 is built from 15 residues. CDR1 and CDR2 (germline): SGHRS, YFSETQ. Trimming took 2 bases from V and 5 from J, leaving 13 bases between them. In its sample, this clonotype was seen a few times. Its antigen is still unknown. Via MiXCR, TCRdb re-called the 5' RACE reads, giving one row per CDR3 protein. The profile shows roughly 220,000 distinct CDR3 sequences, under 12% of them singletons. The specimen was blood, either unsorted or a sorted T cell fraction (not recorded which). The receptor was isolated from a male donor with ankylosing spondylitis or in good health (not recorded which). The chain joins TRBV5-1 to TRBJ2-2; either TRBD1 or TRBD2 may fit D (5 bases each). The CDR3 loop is CASSFGTSQTGELFF. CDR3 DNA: TGCGCCAGCAGCTTCGGGACCAGTCAAACCGGGGAGCTGTTTTTT.